This is a list of T cell receptor beta chains from one sample in a study of regulatory T cells in long-lasting Graves disease. TCRdb ran MiXCR on the multiplex PCR reads and lists one entry per CDR3 protein. In the table there are about half a million distinct CDR3 sequences, 12% of which are singletons. Separately, the same data were catalogued under a study of T cells in Graves' hyperthyroidism and ophthalmopathy.

The sequencing here drew on peripheral blood mononuclear cells (PBMCs), taken at new diagnosis, from a patient treated with antithyroid drugs. These receptors originate from a woman aged 25 to 39 with Graves disease. Both conserved end residues are part of each CDR3. The order of the fields is V gene, clone size, CDR3 length, J gene, CDR3 protein. Size values are once, few and many counts, or a class for expanded clones, and some rows have none.

>TRBV3-1|many|11|TRBJ1-3
CASSPPNTIYF
>TRBV7-9|many|17|TRBJ2-5
CASSSGHSSGTEETQYF
>TRBV19|.|14|TRBJ2-7
CASSIVAARHGQYF
>TRBV7-3|many|15|TRBJ1-6
CASSLVSGQGSPLHF
>TRBV2|many|17|TRBJ2-4
CASSPGQGAFDKNIQYF
>TRBV28|many|15|TRBJ1-1
CASSQQDRRNTEAFF
>TRBV13|.|12|TRBJ2-5
CASSAEEETQYF
>TRBV3-1|many|13|TRBJ1-5
CASSQESRGQITF
>TRBV2|many|14|TRBJ1-2
CASSPQTGNYGYTF
>TRBV4-2|.|15|TRBJ2-3
CASSQAEFLGDTQYF
>TRBV10-3|few|15|TRBJ1-1
CAISESGAHRGEAFF
>TRBV28|few|16|TRBJ1-3
CASRDPGQGSGNTIYF
>TRBV7-2|many|14|TRBJ2-7
CASSAGRGSHEQYF
>TRBV28|.|17|TRBJ2-7
CASSFPSLGVRTYEQYF
>TRBV2|many|15|TRBJ2-5
CASSEEWALWGTQYF
>TRBV27|.|18|TRBJ2-7
CASSSYGRIAGGPIEQYF
>TRBV2|.|16|TRBJ2-1
CASTDSLYWGYNEQFF
>TRBV27|.|16|TRBJ2-1
CASSLYGGRASNEQFF
>TRBV10-3|many|18|TRBJ2-5
CAISESVGLAGDQETQYF
>TRBV2|.|15|TRBJ1-4
CASDRGGQDNEKLFF
>TRBV6-2/TRBV6-3|few|12|TRBJ1-5
CASSYGGVPQHF
>TRBV7-2|few|14|TRBJ1-4
CASSSQWGNEKLFF
>TRBV10-2|.|12|TRBJ2-5
CATGQGQETQYF
>TRBV19|.|15|TRBJ1-1
CASHENRGQVTEAFF
>TRBV2|many|11|TRBJ2-1
CASSPPGVQFF
>TRBV6-1|many|15|TRBJ1-5
CASILNLGANQPQHF
>TRBV28|few|14|TRBJ1-4
CASSPGPNNEKLFF
>TRBV20-1|.|15|TRBJ2-7
CSARDYTGPSGEQYF
>TRBV7-8|few|15|TRBJ2-3
CASSSRWGSTDTQYF
>TRBV18|.|13|TRBJ2-7
CASSPTEGTEQYF
>TRBV5-1|once|14|TRBJ1-4
CASSLEVSNEKLFF
>TRBV6-1|few|12|TRBJ2-5
CASRTGVETQYF
>TRBV9|.|15|TRBJ1-5
CASSGAGTGNQPQHF
>TRBV27|few|17|TRBJ2-1
CASSLSAGLAGYNEQFF
>TRBV2|.|13|TRBJ2-7
CASSAPGRYEQYF
>TRBV18|many|14|TRBJ1-2
CASSPQTLNYGYTF
>TRBV27|many|18|TRBJ2-4
CASSLMPPLTGAKNIQYF
>TRBV3-1|many|15|TRBJ2-7
CASSQDLGYTYEQYF
>TRBV20-1|many|14|TRBJ1-2
CSASRSGGMYGYTF
>TRBV19|many|15|TRBJ1-3
CASQKMDSSGNTIYF
>TRBV18|many|14|TRBJ1-6
CASSPPAAGSPLHF
>TRBV7-9|few|13|TRBJ1-1
CASGLTVNTEAFF
>TRBV6-1|many|13|TRBJ1-1
CASSGTGSSEAFF
>TRBV11-3|many|14|TRBJ1-2
CASSHRTGTYGYTF
>TRBV28|few|13|TRBJ1-2
CASNPGQIYGYTF
>TRBV7-9|few|14|TRBJ2-2
CASIPPANTGELFF
>TRBV6-1|many|14|TRBJ1-5
CASSGGQALQPQHF
>TRBV11-2|many|15|TRBJ1-1
CASSLEWAGGTEAFF
>TRBV12-3/TRBV12-4|many|16|TRBJ2-1
CASSQPGSSSYNEQFF
>TRBV3-1|.|14|TRBJ2-7
CASSQDAPSYEQYF
>TRBV18|many|13|TRBJ2-1
CASSPAPWDEQFF
>TRBV20-1|.|12|TRBJ1-1
CSARDLGTEAFF
>TRBV7-9|many|12|TRBJ2-3
CASSYARDTQYF
>TRBV20-1|.|17|TRBJ2-7
CSARWGTPRLRSYEQYF
>TRBV28|many|15|TRBJ2-7
CASSSPGAFSYEQYF